This T cell receptor (beta chain) appears in the sequencing data of a study of T cell responses to AZD1222 COVID-19 vaccine. The study's findings and limits: The number of AZD1222 recipients seropositive at baseline was only six. Spike as a whole was targeted by vaccine-associated CD4 TCRs, dominant at 160-218 and 743-854.

The CDR3 totals 14 residues. V shed 2 bases, J shed 11 bases, and the junction held 11 bases outside the gene matches. Germline CDR1 and CDR2: MNHEY and SVGEGT. Libraries were prepared by immunoSEQ multiplex PCR; TCRdb keeps only in-frame clonotypes and omits some of them. The data show about 140,000 clones, 85% to 90% seen once. With respect to this clone: Antigen unknown.

The clonotype comes from an adult in good health. The rearrangement links TRBV6-2 or TRBV6-3 to TRBJ2-7; 8 bases line up with TRBD1. Sequences were derived from peripheral blood, sampled on day 0 of AZD1222 vaccination. The CDR3 spells CASSYRTGLMKEYF. DNA of the CDR3: TGTGCCAGCAGTTACAGGACAGGGTTGATGAAGGAGTACTTC.